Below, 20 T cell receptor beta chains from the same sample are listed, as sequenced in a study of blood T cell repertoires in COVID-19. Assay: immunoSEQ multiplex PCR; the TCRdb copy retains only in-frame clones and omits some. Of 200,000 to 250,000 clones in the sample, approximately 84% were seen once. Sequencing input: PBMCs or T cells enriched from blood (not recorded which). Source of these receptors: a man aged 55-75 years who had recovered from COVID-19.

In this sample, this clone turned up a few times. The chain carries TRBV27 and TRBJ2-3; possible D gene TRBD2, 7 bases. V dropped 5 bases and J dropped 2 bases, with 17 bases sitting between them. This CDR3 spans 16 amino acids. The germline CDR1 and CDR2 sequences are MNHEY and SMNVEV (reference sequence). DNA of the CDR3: TGTGCCAGCAGTCTCGTCCCGGGGGGCGCCACAGATACGCAGTATTTT. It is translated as CASSLVPGGATDTQYF.

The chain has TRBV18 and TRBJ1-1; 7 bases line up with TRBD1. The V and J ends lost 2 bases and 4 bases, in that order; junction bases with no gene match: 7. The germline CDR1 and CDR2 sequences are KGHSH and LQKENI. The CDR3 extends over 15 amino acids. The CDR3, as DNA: TGTGCCAGCTCACCAAGGGGGCCCAGTGGCACTGAAGCTTTCTTT. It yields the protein CASSPRGPSGTEAFF. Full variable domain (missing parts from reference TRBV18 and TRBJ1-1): NAGVMQNPRHLVRRRGQEARLRCSPMKGHSHVYWYRQLPEEGLKFMVYLQKENIIDESGMPKERFSAEFPKEGPSILRIQQVVRGDSAAYFCASSPRGPSGTEAFFGQGTRLTVV.

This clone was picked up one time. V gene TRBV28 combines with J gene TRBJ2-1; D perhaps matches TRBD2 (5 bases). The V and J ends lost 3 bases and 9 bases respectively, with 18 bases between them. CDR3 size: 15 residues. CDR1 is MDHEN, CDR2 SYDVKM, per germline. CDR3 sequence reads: CASSLEVPIRGEQFF. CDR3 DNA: TGTGCCAGCAGTTTGGAAGTACCCATACGGGGTGAGCAGTTCTTC.

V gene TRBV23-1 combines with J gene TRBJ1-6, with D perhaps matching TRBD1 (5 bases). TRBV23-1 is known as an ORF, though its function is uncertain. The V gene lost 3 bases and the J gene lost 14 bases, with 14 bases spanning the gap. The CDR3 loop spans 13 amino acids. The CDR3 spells CASSHAGVWALHF. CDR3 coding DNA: TGCGCCAGCAGTCACGCGGGGGTCTGGGCCCTCCACTTT.

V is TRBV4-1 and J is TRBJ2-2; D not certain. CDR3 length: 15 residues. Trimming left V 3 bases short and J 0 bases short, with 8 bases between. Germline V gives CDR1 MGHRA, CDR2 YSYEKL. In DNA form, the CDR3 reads TGCGCCAGCAGCCAGCCGGTGGCGAACACCGGGGAGCTGTTTTTT. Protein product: CASSQPVANTGELFF.

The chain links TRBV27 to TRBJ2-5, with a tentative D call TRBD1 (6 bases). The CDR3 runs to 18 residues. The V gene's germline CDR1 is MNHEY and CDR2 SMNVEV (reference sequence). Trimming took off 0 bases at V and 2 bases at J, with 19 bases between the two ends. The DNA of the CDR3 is TGTGCCAGCAGTTTATCCAGCTACAGACAGACAGGACAAGAGACCCAGTACTTC. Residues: CASSLSSYRQTGQETQYF.

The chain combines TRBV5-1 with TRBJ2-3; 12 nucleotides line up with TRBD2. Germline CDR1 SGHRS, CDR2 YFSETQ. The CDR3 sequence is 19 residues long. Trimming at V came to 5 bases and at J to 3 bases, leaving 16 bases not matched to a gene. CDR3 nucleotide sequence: TGCGCCAGCAGTTCCACGGGATTTTCGACTAGCGGGGGAACAGATACGCAGTATTTT. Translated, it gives CASSSTGFSTSGGTDTQYF.

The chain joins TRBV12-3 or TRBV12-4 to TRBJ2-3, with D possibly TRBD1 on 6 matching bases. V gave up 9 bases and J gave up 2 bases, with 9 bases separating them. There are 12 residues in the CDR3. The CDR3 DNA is TGTGCCAGTAACAGGGCCACAGATACGCAGTATTTT. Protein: CASNRATDTQYF.

The DNA of the CDR3 is TGTGCCAGCACCCTTAGCGGGGGCTATGAGCAGTTCTTC. This codes for CASTLSGGYEQFF. The chain links TRBV12-3 or TRBV12-4 to TRBJ2-1; 9 positions agree with TRBD2. The CDR3 runs 13 residues. Unmatched junction bases numbered 6, after V lost 7 bases and J lost 8 bases.

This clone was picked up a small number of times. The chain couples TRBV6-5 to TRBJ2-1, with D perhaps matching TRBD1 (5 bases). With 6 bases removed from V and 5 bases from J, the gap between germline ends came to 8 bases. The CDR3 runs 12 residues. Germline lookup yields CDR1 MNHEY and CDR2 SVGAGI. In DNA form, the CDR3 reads TGTGCCAGCAGGAGACAGCACAATGAGCAGTTCTTC. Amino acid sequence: CASRRQHNEQFF.

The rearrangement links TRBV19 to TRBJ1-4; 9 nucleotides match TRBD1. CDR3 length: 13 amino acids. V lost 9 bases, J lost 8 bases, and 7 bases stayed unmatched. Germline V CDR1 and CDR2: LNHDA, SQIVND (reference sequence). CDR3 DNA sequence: TGTGCCAGCCGGGACAGGGCTGAGGAAAAACTGTTTTTT. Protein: CASRDRAEEKLFF. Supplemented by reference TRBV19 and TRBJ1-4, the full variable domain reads DGGITQSPKYLFRKEGQNVTLSCEQNLNHDAMYWYRQDPGQGLRLIYYSQIVNDFQKGDIAEGYSVSREKKESFPLTVTSAQKNPTAFYLCASRDRAEEKLFFGSGTQLSVL.

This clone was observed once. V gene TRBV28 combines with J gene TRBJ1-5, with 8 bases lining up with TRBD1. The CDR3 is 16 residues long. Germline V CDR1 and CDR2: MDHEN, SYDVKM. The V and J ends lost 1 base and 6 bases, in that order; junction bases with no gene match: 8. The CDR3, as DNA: TGTGCCAGCAGTTTATATAGGTCAGGGGGCTCTCAGCCCCAGCATTTT. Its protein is CASSLYRSGGSQPQHF. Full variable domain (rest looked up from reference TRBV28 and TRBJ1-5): DVKVTQSSRYLVKRTGEKVFLECVQDMDHENMFWYRQDPGLGLRLIYFSYDVKMKEKGDIPEGYSVSREKKERFSLILESASTNQTSMYLCASSLYRSGGSQPQHFGDGTRLSIL.

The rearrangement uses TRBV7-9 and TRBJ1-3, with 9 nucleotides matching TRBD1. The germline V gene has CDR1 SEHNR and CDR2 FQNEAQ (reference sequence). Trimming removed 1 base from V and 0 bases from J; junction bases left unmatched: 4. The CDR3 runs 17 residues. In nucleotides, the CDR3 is TGTGCCAGCAGCTTAGGGACAGGGGATCTCTCTGGAAACACCATATATTTT. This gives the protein CASSLGTGDLSGNTIYF.

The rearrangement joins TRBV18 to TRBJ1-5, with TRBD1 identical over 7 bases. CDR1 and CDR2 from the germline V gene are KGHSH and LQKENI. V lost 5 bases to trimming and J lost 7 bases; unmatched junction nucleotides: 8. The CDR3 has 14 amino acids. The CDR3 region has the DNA TGTGCCAGCTCATTCGGACCGACAGGGCAGCCCCAGCATTTT. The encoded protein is CASSFGPTGQPQHF. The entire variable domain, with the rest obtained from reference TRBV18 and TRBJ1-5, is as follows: NAGVMQNPRHLVRRRGQEARLRCSPMKGHSHVYWYRQLPEEGLKFMVYLQKENIIDESGMPKERFSAEFPKEGPSILRIQQVVRGDSAAYFCASSFGPTGQPQHFGDGTRLSIL.

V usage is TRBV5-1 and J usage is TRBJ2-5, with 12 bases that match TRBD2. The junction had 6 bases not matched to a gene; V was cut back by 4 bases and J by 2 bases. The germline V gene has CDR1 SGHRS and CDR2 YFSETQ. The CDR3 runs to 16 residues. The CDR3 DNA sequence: TGCGCCAGCAGCCCGGCTCTAGCGGGGGGGCAAGAGACCCAGTACTTC. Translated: CASSPALAGGQETQYF.

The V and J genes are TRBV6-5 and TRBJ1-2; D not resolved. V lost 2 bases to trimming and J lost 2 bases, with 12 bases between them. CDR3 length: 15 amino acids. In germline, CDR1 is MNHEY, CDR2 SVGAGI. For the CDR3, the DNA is TGTGCCAGCAGTTACGGTCAGGCTACCAACTATGGCTACACCTTC. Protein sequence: CASSYGQATNYGYTF.

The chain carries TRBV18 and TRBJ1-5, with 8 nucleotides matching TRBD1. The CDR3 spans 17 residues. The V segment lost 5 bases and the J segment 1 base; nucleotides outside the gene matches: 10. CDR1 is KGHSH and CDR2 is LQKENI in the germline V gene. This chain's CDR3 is CASSSNSGGGSNQPQHF. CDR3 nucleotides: TGTGCCAGCTCATCCAATTCAGGGGGCGGAAGCAATCAGCCCCAGCATTTT.

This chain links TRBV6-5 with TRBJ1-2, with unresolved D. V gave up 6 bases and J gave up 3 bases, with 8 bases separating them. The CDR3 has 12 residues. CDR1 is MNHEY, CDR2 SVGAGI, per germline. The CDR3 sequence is CASSGVYYGYTF. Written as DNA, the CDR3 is TGTGCCAGCAGCGGGGTTTACTATGGCTACACCTTC.

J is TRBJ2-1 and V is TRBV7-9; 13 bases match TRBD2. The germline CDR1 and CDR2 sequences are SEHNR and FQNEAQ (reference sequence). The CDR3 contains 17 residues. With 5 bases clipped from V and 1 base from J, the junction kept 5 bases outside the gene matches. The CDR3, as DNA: TGTGCCAGCAGCCTAGGACTAGCGGGGGCTTCCTACAATGAGCAGTTCTTC. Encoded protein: CASSLGLAGASYNEQFF.

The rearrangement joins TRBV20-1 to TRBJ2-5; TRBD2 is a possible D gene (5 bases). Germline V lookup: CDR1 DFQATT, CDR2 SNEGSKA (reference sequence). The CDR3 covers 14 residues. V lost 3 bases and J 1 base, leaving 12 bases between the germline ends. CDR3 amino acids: CSASPLAGQETQYF. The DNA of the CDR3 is TGCAGTGCTAGTCCTCTGGCGGGCCAAGAGACCCAGTACTTC.